These T cell receptor beta chains were read from a single sample in a study of blood T cell repertoires in COVID-19. Produced via immunoSEQ multiplex PCR; TCRdb's table is partial and in-frame only. Of approximately 290,000 clones listed, roughly 84% are singletons. Sequencing was done on a sample of peripheral blood. These receptor sequences come from a person aged 70 to 79 with COVID-19, enrolled during active disease. Each CDR3 is given without its conserved first and last residue. The order of the fields is clone size, D gene, CDR3 length, V gene, CDR3 protein. D genes are given only for firm matches. Size is stated for part of the rows, as once, few or many counts, or as a class when the clone is expanded.

>.|.|15|TRBV7-9
ASSFNRKTRNGNEQF
>.|TRBD2|16|TRBV19
ASSIRAGTSGNTNEQF
>.|.|11|TRBV28
ASSPSGGKEQF
>.|TRBD2|12|TRBV7-2
ASSWAGGQETQY
>.|.|11|TRBV28
ASSFRREYTQY
>.|.|11|TRBV10-3
AISESGFKPQH
>.|.|13|TRBV5-1
ASSLQFTSTDTQY
>.|.|13|TRBV7-2
ASSRFGTIAYEQY
>.|.|10|TRBV6-1
ASSEPSPSYT
>.|TRBD1|14|TRBV7-2
ASSLGGTGVAYGYT
>.|TRBD1|14|TRBV28
ASSLRGLGSQETQY
>.|TRBD1|13|TRBV5-1
ASSYKDRGPSEQY
>.|.|14|TRBV6-5
ASSYKQGSDDSPLH
>.|.|13|TRBV18
ASSPPYDIADTQY
>.|TRBD1|14|TRBV19
ASSIFRDRGQETQY
>.|TRBD1|12|TRBV28
AARGQGMNSPLH
>few|.|11|TRBV15
ATSRKQGYEQY
>.|.|15|TRBV4-3
ASSQDGGGDGANVLT
>.|TRBD1|14|TRBV5-1
ASSLGTGVLDTEAF
>.|TRBD1|10|TRBV3-1/TRBV3-2
ASSRDRVRAF
>few|.|12|TRBV27
ASWGGGLGYEQY
>.|TRBD1|11|TRBV5-1
ASSWTGGETQY
>.|TRBD2|13|TRBV28
ASSFVGGVRYEQY
>.|.|12|TRBV5-1
ASSLAGGASGAF
>.|TRBD2|14|TRBV27
ASNLGRGGVDNEQF
>.|.|13|TRBV5-8
ASSPTGTGGEKLF
>.|TRBD2|13|TRBV28
ASSLGSGGTYEQY
>.|TRBD1|13|TRBV10-3
AISGDRGRNGELF
>few|.|12|TRBV7-2
ASSLNGGGEKLF
>.|TRBD2|12|TRBV27
ASSIAGGRNEQF
>.|.|14|TRBV5-1
ASSAEGGRTHYEQY
>once|TRBD1|15|TRBV10-3
AISESTSRGSNTEAF
>.|TRBD1|11|TRBV19
ASSQWDSRELF
>.|.|13|TRBV6-5
ASSYSRWAPNEQY
>.|TRBD2|16|TRBV4-3
ASSWTSGDPTNTGELF
>.|TRBD1|12|TRBV16
ASSQSGGRGRAF
>.|TRBD1|13|TRBV7-6
ASSAMTGSNTEAF
>.|TRBD1|13|TRBV7-9
ASSGWTGRNTEAF
>.|.|11|TRBV7-9
ASSLAGTNEAF
>.|TRBD1|15|TRBV11-2
ASSTYRDRVDRNTIY
>.|.|13|TRBV28
ASSFYGGINEKLF
>.|.|11|TRBV5-6
ASSLTGGETQY